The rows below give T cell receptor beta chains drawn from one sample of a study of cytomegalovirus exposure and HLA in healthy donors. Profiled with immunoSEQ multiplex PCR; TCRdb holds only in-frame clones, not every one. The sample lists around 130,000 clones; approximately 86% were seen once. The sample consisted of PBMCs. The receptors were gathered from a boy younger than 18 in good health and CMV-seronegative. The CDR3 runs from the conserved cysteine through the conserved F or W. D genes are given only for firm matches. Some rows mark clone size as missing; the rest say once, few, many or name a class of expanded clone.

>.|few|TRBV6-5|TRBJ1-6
CASSQGRNSPLHF
TGTGCCAGCAGTCAAGGGAGGAATTCACCCCTCCACTTT
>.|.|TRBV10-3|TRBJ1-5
CAISDLQGGVQPQHF
TGTGCCATCAGTGACTTGCAGGGTGGCGTACAGCCCCAGCATTTT
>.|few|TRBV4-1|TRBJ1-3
CARPDRNTIYF
TGCGCCAGACCCGACAGAAACACCATATATTTT
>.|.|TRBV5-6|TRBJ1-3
CASSQEDEGEGNTIYF
TGTGCCAGCAGCCAAGAGGACGAGGGAGAGGGAAACACCATATATTTT
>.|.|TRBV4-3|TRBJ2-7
CASSQDEGLGEQYF
TGCGCCAGCAGCCAAGACGAGGGCCTGGGGGAGCAGTACTTC
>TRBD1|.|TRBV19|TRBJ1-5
CASSIRTGGQPQHF
TGTGCCAGTAGTATTAGGACAGGGGGTCAGCCCCAGCATTTT
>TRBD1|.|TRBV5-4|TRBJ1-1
CASRPDRASTEAFF
TGTGCCAGCAGGCCGGACAGGGCGAGCACTGAAGCTTTCTTT
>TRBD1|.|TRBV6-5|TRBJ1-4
CASSRQGGGKLFF
TGTGCCAGCAGCCGACAGGGAGGTGGAAAACTGTTTTTT
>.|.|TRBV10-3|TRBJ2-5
CAISPREREETQYF
TGTGCCATCAGTCCCCGGGAGAGGGAAGAGACCCAGTACTTC
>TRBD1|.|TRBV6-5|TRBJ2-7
CASSYSWTGINEQYF
TGTGCCAGCAGTTACTCGTGGACAGGGATTAACGAGCAGTACTTC
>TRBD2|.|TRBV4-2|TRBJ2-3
CASSQDLSGGMPTDTQYF
TGTGCCAGCAGCCAAGATTTGAGCGGGGGGATGCCCACAGATACGCAGTATTTT
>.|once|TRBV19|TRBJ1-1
CASSIPRQLNTEAFF
TGTGCCAGTAGTATACCGAGACAACTGAACACTGAAGCTTTCTTT
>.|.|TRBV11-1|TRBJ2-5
CASSLGQQETQYF
TGTGCCAGCAGCTTGGGCCAGCAAGAGACCCAGTACTTC
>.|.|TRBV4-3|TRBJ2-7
CASSQDYQEQYF
TGCGCCAGCAGCCAAGATTATCAGGAGCAGTACTTC
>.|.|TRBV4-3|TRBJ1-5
CASSQAKQGLSNQPQHF
TGCGCCAGCAGCCAGGCCAAACAGGGATTATCCAATCAGCCCCAGCATTTT
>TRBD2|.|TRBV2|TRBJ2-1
CASSEGLAGGSNEQFF
TGTGCCAGCAGTGAAGGGTTGGCGGGGGGCTCCAATGAGCAGTTCTTC
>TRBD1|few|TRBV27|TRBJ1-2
CASSGQGEYGYTF
TGTGCCAGCAGCGGACAGGGAGAGTACGGCTACACCTTC
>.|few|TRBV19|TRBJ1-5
CASTRESSLSNQPQHF
TGTGCCAGCACCCGGGAGAGTTCGCTTAGCAATCAGCCCCAGCATTTT
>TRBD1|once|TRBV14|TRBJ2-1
CASSRGQGGNEQFF
TGTGCCAGCAGCCGGGGACAGGGAGGCAATGAGCAGTTCTTC
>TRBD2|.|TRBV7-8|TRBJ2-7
CASSLALTSGSVYEQYF
TGTGCCAGCAGCTTAGCTCTGACTAGCGGGAGTGTCTACGAGCAGTACTTC
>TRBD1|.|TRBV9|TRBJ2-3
CASSVTAGGNTDTQYF
TGTGCCAGCAGCGTAACGGCAGGGGGCAATACAGATACGCAGTATTTT
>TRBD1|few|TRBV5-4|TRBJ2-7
CASSVEGQGVREQYF
TGTGCCAGCAGCGTGGAGGGACAGGGGGTACGCGAGCAGTACTTC
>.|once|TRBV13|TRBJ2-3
CASSTHLSTDTQYF
TGTGCCAGCAGCACCCACCTAAGCACAGATACGCAGTATTTT
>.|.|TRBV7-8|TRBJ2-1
CASSAGAASSYNEQFF
TGTGCCAGCAGCGCAGGAGCGGCGAGCTCCTACAATGAGCAGTTCTTC
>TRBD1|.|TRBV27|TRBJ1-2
CASRPMTGFGYTF
TGTGCCAGCCGACCTATGACAGGGTTTGGCTACACCTTC
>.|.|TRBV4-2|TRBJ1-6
CASSQDWRSSPLHF
TGTGCCAGCAGCCAAGATTGGAGGAGTTCACCCCTCCACTTT
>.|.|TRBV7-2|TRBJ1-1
CASNAGTSFTEAFF
TGTGCCAGCAATGCCGGGACATCTTTCACTGAAGCTTTCTTT
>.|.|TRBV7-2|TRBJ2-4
CASSGLNLAKNIQYF
TGTGCCAGCAGTGGACTGAACCTAGCCAAAAACATTCAGTACTTC
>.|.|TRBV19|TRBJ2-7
CASRGWLSYEQYF
TGTGCCAGTCGAGGCTGGCTCTCCTACGAGCAGTACTTC
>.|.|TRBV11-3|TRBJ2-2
CASSSGDMRGELFF
TGTGCCAGCAGCTCAGGGGACATGAGAGGGGAGCTGTTTTTT
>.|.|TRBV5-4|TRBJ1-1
CASSLGSGNTEAFF
TGTGCCAGCAGCTTGGGTTCGGGGAACACTGAAGCTTTCTTT
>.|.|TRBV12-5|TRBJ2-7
CASGFPPDTYEQYF
TGTGCTAGTGGTTTCCCACCAGATACCTACGAGCAGTACTTC
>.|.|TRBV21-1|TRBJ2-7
CASSKGWGGGPYEQYF
TGTGCCAGCAGCAAAGGATGGGGGGGAGGACCCTACGAGCAGTACTTC
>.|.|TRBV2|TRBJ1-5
CASSPRFRNQPQHF
TGTGCCAGCAGTCCCAGGTTCAGAAATCAGCCCCAGCATTTT
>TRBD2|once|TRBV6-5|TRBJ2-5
CASSYGLAGETQYF
TGTGCCAGCAGTTACGGGCTAGCGGGAGAGACCCAGTACTTC
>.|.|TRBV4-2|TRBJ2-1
CASSQGSGASYNEQFF
TGTGCCAGCAGCCAAGGCTCAGGGGCCTCCTACAATGAGCAGTTCTTC
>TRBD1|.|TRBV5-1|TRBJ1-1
CASSLPTGTGETEAFF
TGCGCCAGCAGCCTCCCGACAGGGACAGGTGAGACTGAAGCTTTCTTT
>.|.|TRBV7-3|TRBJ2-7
CASSPLDSYEQYF
TGTGCCAGCAGCCCTCTGGACAGTTACGAGCAGTACTTC
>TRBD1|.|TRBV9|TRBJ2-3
CASSVGQGRDTQYF
TGTGCCAGCAGCGTAGGACAGGGTAGGGATACGCAGTATTTT
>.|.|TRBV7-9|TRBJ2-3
CASGLRGGGSTDTQYF
TGTGCCAGCGGGCTACGAGGGGGGGGTAGCACAGATACGCAGTATTTT
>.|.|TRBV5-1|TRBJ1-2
CASSEEGTNYGYPF
TGCGCCAGCAGCGAGGAGGGGACTAACTATGGCTACCCCTTC
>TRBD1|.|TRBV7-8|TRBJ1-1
CASSLKFSVRGGAYHTEAFF
TGTGCCAGCAGCTTAAAATTCTCAGTCCGAGGGGGCGCTTACCACACTGAAGCTTTCTTT
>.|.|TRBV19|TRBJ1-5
CASSIVGLQPQHF
TGTGCCAGTAGTATAGTGGGCCTACAGCCCCAGCATTTT
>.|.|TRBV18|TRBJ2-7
CASSPRGGNYEQYF
TGTGCCAGCTCACCACGGGGAGGAAACTACGAGCAGTACTTC
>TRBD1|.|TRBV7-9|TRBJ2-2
CASSLLQGTTGELFF
TGTGCCAGCAGCTTGTTACAGGGGACGACCGGGGAGCTGTTTTTT
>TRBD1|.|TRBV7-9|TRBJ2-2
CASSRPGQAPNTGELFF
TGTGCCAGCAGCCGACCGGGACAGGCCCCGAACACCGGGGAGCTGTTTTTT
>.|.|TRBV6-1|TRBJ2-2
CASNGAGGTGELFF
TGTGCCAGCAATGGGGCAGGGGGGACCGGGGAGCTGTTTTTT
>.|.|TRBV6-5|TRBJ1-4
CASRKTVANEKLFF
TGTGCCAGCAGGAAGACAGTGGCTAATGAAAAACTGTTTTTT
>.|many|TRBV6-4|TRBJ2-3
CASSSGSTDTQYF
TGTGCCAGCAGTAGCGGGAGCACAGATACGCAGTATTTT
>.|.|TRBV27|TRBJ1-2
CASSSRGNANNYGYTF
TGTGCCAGCAGCTCACGAGGGAACGCTAATAACTATGGCTACACCTTC
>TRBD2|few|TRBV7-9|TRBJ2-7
CASSSGGEDEQYF
TGTGCCAGCAGCTCGGGGGGGGAAGATGAGCAGTACTTC
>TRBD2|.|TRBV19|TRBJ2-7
CARPNKGERGDYEQYF
TGTGCCAGGCCAAACAAAGGGGAGCGGGGGGACTACGAGCAGTACTTC
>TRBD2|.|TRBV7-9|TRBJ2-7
CASSPSGTSNYEQYF
TGTGCCAGCAGCCCATCCGGGACTAGTAACTACGAGCAGTACTTC
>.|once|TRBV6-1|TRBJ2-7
CASSEVAGYSYEQYF
TGTGCCAGCAGTGAAGTGGCAGGTTACTCCTACGAGCAGTACTTC
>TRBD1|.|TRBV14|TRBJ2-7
CASSHTPGQGSYEQYF
TGTGCCAGCAGCCACACACCGGGACAGGGATCCTACGAGCAGTACTTC
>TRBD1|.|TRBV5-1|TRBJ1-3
CASSATGTGEPIYF
TGCGCCAGCAGCGCAACCGGGACAGGGGAACCTATATATTTT
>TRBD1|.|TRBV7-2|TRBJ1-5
CASSLGTGLAQPQHF
TGTGCCAGCAGCCTCGGGACAGGGTTGGCTCAGCCCCAGCATTTT
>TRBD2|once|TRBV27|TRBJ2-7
CASTLTGTSGGYEQYF
TGTGCCAGCACCCTCACCGGGACTAGCGGGGGTTACGAGCAGTACTTC
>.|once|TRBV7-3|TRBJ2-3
CASKTQPSTDTQYF
TGTGCCAGCAAGACACAACCTAGCACAGATACGCAGTATTTT
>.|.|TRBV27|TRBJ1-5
CASRTSLREQPQHF
TGTGCCAGCAGGACCTCCTTACGGGAGCAGCCCCAGCATTTT